This entry features one T cell receptor beta chain sequence. The CDR3 extends over 14 amino acids. Germline assignment: CDR1 LGHDT and CDR2 YNNKEL (reference sequence). V lost 3 bases, J lost 7 bases, and 12 bases lay in between. This record comes from a study of blood T cell repertoires in COVID-19. Across the study: Donors in the United States, Italy and Spain gave samples during acute or convalescent COVID-19. T cells, B-cell-depleted T cells, or PBMCs provided the cDNA or gDNA that served as material.

Source study methods: Reference gene primer amplification in the assay estimated nucleated cell counts. Generated by immunoSEQ multiplex PCR, the TCRdb table keeps only in-frame clones and is missing some. V and J calls and clone size are given by that table; D and trimming were obtained from the DNA. This table holds some 200,000 clones, approximately 87% found once. The sequencing sample was made of peripheral blood. This TCR derives from a woman aged 55-70 years with COVID-19, enrolled during active disease. The chain links TRBV3-1 (or the pseudogene TRBV3-2) to TRBJ1-4; a weak D match, TRBD1 (6 bases). The CDR3 sequence is CASSQSGATEKLFF. The DNA for the CDR3 is TGTGCCAGCAGCCAGTCAGGGGCTACTGAAAAACTGTTTTTT.